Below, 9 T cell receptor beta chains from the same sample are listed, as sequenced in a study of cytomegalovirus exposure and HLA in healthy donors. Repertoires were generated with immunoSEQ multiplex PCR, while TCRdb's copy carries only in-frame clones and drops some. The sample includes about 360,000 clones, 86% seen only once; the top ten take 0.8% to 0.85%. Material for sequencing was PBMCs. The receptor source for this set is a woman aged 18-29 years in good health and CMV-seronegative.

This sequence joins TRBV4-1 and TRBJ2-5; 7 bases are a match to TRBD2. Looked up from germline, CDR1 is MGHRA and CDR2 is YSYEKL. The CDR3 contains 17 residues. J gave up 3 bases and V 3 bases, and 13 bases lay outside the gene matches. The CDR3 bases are TGCGCCAGCAGCCATGAAGGGACGGGACTAATTAAAGAGACCCAGTACTTC. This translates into CASSHEGTGLIKETQYF.

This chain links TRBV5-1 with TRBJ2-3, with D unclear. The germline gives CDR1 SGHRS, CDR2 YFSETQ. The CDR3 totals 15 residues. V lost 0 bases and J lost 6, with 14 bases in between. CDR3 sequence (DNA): TGCGCCAGCAGCTTGGAAGACCCCCGGGTGGATACGCAGTATTTT. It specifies CASSLEDPRVDTQYF.

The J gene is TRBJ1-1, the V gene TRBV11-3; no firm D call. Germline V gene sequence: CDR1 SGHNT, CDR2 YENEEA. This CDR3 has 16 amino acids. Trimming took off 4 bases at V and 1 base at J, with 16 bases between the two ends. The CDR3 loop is CASSSTAAVSNTEAFF. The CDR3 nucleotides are TGTGCCAGCAGCTCCACCGCCGCAGTATCGAACACTGAAGCTTTCTTT.

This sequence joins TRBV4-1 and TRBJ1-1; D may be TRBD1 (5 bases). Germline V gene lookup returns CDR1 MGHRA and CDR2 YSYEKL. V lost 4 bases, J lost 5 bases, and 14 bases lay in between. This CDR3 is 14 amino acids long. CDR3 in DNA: TGCGCCAGCAGCCCAAGGCAGGGTAGAACTGAAGCTTTCTTT. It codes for CASSPRQGRTEAFF.

CDR3 sequence reads: CASSVGGLSYEQYF. The CDR3, as DNA: TGTGCCAGCAGCGTGGGTGGGCTATCCTACGAGCAGTACTTC. This chain links TRBV5-4 with TRBJ2-7, with D unresolved. CDR1 SGHNT and CDR2 YYREEE come from the germline V gene (reference sequence). Trimming took 4 bases from V and 1 from J, leaving 12 bases between them. The CDR3 is made up of 14 amino acids.

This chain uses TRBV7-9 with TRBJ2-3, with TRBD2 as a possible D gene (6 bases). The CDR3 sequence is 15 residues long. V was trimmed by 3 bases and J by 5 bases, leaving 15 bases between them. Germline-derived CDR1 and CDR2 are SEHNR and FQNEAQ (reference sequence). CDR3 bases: TGTGCCAGCAGCTTCTACGGGGGAGATGTAGATACGCAGTATTTT. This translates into CASSFYGGDVDTQYF.

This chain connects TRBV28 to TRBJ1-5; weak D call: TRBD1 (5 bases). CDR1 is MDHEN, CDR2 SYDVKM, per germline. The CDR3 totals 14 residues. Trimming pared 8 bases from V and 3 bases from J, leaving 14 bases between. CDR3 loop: CASLPGRANQPQHF. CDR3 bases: TGTGCCAGCTTACCAGGGAGGGCCAATCAGCCCCAGCATTTT.

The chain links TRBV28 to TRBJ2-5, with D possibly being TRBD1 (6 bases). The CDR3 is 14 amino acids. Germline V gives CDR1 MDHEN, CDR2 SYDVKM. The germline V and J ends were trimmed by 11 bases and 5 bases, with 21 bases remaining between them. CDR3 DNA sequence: TGTGCCGCATCCACGACTCCGAGGGGGGAGACCCAGTACTTC. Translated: CAASTTPRGETQYF.

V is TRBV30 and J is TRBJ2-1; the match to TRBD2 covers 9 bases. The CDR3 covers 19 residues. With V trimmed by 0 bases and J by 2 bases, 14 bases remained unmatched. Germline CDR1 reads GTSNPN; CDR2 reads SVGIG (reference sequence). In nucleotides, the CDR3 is TGTGCCTGGAGTGTACGGGTTAGCGGGAGCTTAGGTACCTACAATGAGCAGTTCTTC. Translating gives CAWSVRVSGSLGTYNEQFF.